Following are 23 T cell receptor beta chains from one sample sequenced in a study of post-analysis software for immune sequencing data. General study findings and limits: Comparison of patients with controls showed 5 or 6 TRBV segments more frequent in patients, TRBV5-6, TRBV5-1 and TRBV20-1 among them.

No antigens are known for them. Presence of unique molecular identifiers characterized the TCR beta cDNA libraries. Each CDR3 protein gets one entry after TCRdb re-called the PCR reads with MiXCR. The sample comprises some 370,000 distinct CDR3 sequences, less than 35% of which are singletons, and around 15% rests with the top ten. Input material: blood. These receptors were obtained from a girl between 10 and 17 years old with multiple sclerosis.

CDR3 loop: CASSPDQGMREKLFF. The CDR3 nucleotides read TGCGCCAGCAGCCCCGACCAGGGCATGAGAGAAAAACTGTTTTTT. The V call is TRBV5-1, the J call TRBJ1-4, with D possibly TRBD1 on 5 matching bases. This CDR3 has 15 amino acids. The germline V gene encodes CDR1 SGHRS and CDR2 YFSETQ. Trimming shortened V by 4 bases and J by 8 bases, and 18 bases separated the two germline ends.

V usage is TRBV9 and J usage is TRBJ2-7; 7 nucleotides align to TRBD1. V was clipped by 3 bases and J by 1 base; unmatched bases: 4. CDR3 length: 14 residues. Germline-derived CDR1 and CDR2 are SGDLS and YYNGEE. DNA for the CDR3: TGTGCCAGCAGCGACGGACAGGCTTCCTACGAGCAGTACTTC. Amino acid sequence: CASSDGQASYEQYF.

A few counts support this clonotype. CDR3 in amino acids: CASSEGLTYNEQFF. CDR3 sequence (DNA): TGTGCCAGCAGTGAGGGGCTCACCTACAATGAGCAGTTCTTC. The V and J genes are TRBV6-1 and TRBJ2-1, with a possible D match to TRBD1 (5 bases). Per germline, CDR1 MNHNS and CDR2 SASEGT. This CDR3 is 14 amino acids long. V lost 3 bases to trimming and J lost 2 bases, with 8 bases between them.

This chain links TRBV7-9 with TRBJ2-1; 7 nucleotides agree with TRBD1. The V gene's germline CDR1 is SEHNR and CDR2 FQNEAQ (reference sequence). The CDR3 covers 18 residues. V trimming: 0 bases; J trimming: 4 bases; junction bases outside the gene matches: 12. In DNA, the CDR3 is TGTGCCAGCAGCTTAGCGGATCTCCGGGACAGATTATACAATGAGCAGTTCTTC. Amino acid sequence: CASSLADLRDRLYNEQFF.

The chain uses TRBV6-5 and TRBJ1-6; D call uncertain. The CDR3 consists of 16 residues. Trimming removed 0 bases from V and 4 bases from J, with 10 bases in between. CDR1 is MNHEY and CDR2 is SVGAGI in the germline V gene. The CDR3 DNA follows: TGTGCCAGCAGTTACTCAAGAAGCAGTTATAATTCACCCCTCCACTTT. As protein: CASSYSRSSYNSPLHF.

This clonotype has more than one count but fewer than ten. The genes are TRBV10-3 and TRBJ2-2; 8 nucleotides line up with TRBD1. Germline assignment: CDR1 ENHRY and CDR2 SYGVKD. This CDR3 region has 17 residues. Losses at the gene ends were 2 bases for V and 0 bases for J; bases not matched to a gene: 5. CDR3 sequence (DNA): TGTGCCATCAGTGAGCCAAACAGGGGGTCGAACACCGGGGAGCTGTTTTTT. This gives the protein CAISEPNRGSNTGELFF.

This clonotype has a handful of counts. The chain employs TRBV20-1 and TRBJ1-2; a weak D match, TRBD1 (6 bases). CDR1 and CDR2 (germline): DFQATT, SNEGSKA (reference sequence). The CDR3 spans 14 residues. V gave up 6 bases and J gave up 8 bases, with 22 bases separating them. The CDR3, as DNA: TGCAGTGCACCCCAACGAGAGACAGGACTCGGCTACACCTTC. This sequence encodes CSAPQRETGLGYTF.

The genes are TRBV4-2 and TRBJ1-6; the D is unclear. The CDR3 spans 16 residues. CDR1 is LGHNA and CDR2 is YNFKEQ in the germline V gene. The germline V and J ends were trimmed by 1 base and 2 bases, with 9 bases remaining between them. The chain's CDR3 is CASSQGEVTYNSPLHF. In nucleotides, the CDR3 is TGTGCCAGCAGCCAAGGGGAAGTGACCTATAATTCACCCCTCCACTTT.

The chain has TRBV10-3 and TRBJ1-5, with D possibly TRBD1 on 6 matching bases. The CDR3 runs to 13 residues. V was pared by 5 bases and J by 4 bases, with 9 bases between. Germline values: CDR1 ENHRY, CDR2 SYGVKD. The CDR3 DNA follows: TGTGCCATCAGTCCGGGACAAAATCAGCCCCAGCATTTT. Translated: CAISPGQNQPQHF.

The chain employs TRBV3-1 and TRBJ1-3; the D gene is possibly TRBD1 (6 bases). The V and J ends lost 1 base and 14 bases respectively, with 12 bases between them. The germline CDR1 and CDR2 sequences are LGHDT and YNNKEL (reference sequence). This CDR3 is 12 amino acids long. As DNA, the CDR3 is TGTGCCAGCAGCCAAGCAAGTGGGACATTATATTTT. Residues: CASSQASGTLYF.

This clonotype was counted a few times. The chain couples TRBV7-9 to TRBJ1-2, with TRBD1 as a possible D gene (6 bases). The CDR3 runs to 11 residues. The germline V and J ends were trimmed by 5 bases and 8 bases, with 9 bases remaining between them. Germline CDR1 and CDR2: SEHNR and FQNEAQ (reference sequence). The CDR3 here is CASSLGQGYTF. The CDR3 DNA sequence: TGTGCCAGCAGCCTCGGACAGGGCTACACCTTC.

The count of this clonotype is one. For the CDR3, the DNA is TGTGCCAGCAGCTTAGGTGGCAGCTCTGGAAACACCATATATTTT. This codes for CASSLGGSSGNTIYF. The chain recombines TRBV7-9 with TRBJ1-3; no definite D call. CDR3 length equals 15 residues. Trimming removed 1 base at V and 0 bases at J, with 7 bases between. Germline CDR1 and CDR2: SEHNR and FQNEAQ (reference sequence).

The V and J genes are TRBV29-1 and TRBJ2-7, with 11 bases fitting TRBD2. J lost 3 bases, V lost 5 bases, and 3 bases had no gene match. The germline CDR1 and CDR2 sequences are SQVTM and ANQGSEA. CDR3 length: 13 amino acids. This CDR3 reads CSVSSGGFYEQYF. For the CDR3, the DNA is TGCAGCGTTTCTAGCGGGGGGTTCTACGAGCAGTACTTC.

The chain employs TRBV4-3 and TRBJ1-2, with 7 bases lining up with TRBD1. V dropped 5 bases and J dropped 3; count of bases not matched to a gene: 6. The CDR3 sequence is 14 residues long. Per germline, CDR1 LGHNA and CDR2 YSLEER. In DNA form, the CDR3 reads TGCGCCAGCAGCACCTACAGGGGACACTATGGCTACACCTTC. This gives the protein CASSTYRGHYGYTF.

The rearrangement links TRBV5-1 to TRBJ2-1, with D maybe TRBD2 (5 bases). Trimming left V 0 bases short and J 6 bases short, with 7 bases between. The CDR3 has 13 residues. Germline-derived CDR1 and CDR2 are SGHRS and YFSETQ. CDR3 nucleotides: TGCGCCAGCAGCTTGGGAGGGAGCAATGAGCAGTTCTTC. Its translation is CASSLGGSNEQFF.

This clonotype was picked up a small number of times. This chain connects TRBV5-1 to TRBJ2-1; D possibly matches TRBD1 or TRBD2 (5 bases each). With 4 bases removed from V and 0 bases from J, the gap between germline ends came to 11 bases. CDR3 length equals 15 residues. Germline lookup yields CDR1 SGHRS and CDR2 YFSETQ. The CDR3 nucleotides read TGCGCCAGCAGCCGGGACGGAAGCTCCTACAATGAGCAGTTCTTC. This codes for CASSRDGSSYNEQFF.

The chain uses TRBV6-2 or TRBV6-3 and TRBJ2-5, with TRBD2 matching 8 bases. Germline V lookup: CDR1 MNHEY, CDR2 SVGEGT. The CDR3 runs 18 residues. The V and J ends lost 0 bases and 0 bases, in that order; junction bases with no gene match: 9. The CDR3 protein is CASSYSSARGDYQETQYF. The CDR3 DNA sequence: TGTGCCAGCAGTTACTCGTCCGCGCGGGGGGACTACCAAGAGACCCAGTACTTC.

The V call is TRBV29-1, the J call TRBJ1-2; D unresolved. Germline values: CDR1 SQVTM, CDR2 ANQGSEA. Trimming stripped 4 bases from V and 6 bases from J, with 15 bases between. The CDR3 runs 13 residues. CDR3 DNA: TGCAGCGTTGTGTTTTCCGGGGTCCATGGCTACACCTTC. It specifies CSVVFSGVHGYTF.

The chain links TRBV7-2 to TRBJ1-3; 7 bases line up with TRBD1. V shed 7 bases and J 4 bases; nucleotides not matched to a gene: 10. This CDR3 has 15 amino acids. CDR1 SGHTA and CDR2 FQGNSA come from the germline V gene. CDR3 amino acids: CASTLLGTAGNTIYF. CDR3 nucleotide sequence: TGTGCCAGCACCCTCTTAGGGACAGCGGGAAACACCATATATTTT.

This clonotype was recorded a few times. The chain combines TRBV12-3 or TRBV12-4 with TRBJ2-3; D tentatively reads TRBD1 or TRBD2 (5 bases each). Trimming shortened V by 6 bases and J by 6 bases, and 19 bases separated the two germline ends. This CDR3 is built from 15 residues. CDR3 region: CASSQPSYWGDTQYF. Here the CDR3 DNA reads TGTGCCAGCAGCCAACCGAGCTACTGGGGGGATACGCAGTATTTT.

This clonotype was observed a handful of times. The chain is built from TRBV9 and TRBJ2-5, with TRBD2 matching over 7 bases. The CDR3 sequence is 17 residues long. V lost 3 bases to trimming and J lost 2 bases; unmatched junction nucleotides: 13. The germline V gene has CDR1 SGDLS and CDR2 YYNGEE. The CDR3 DNA sequence: TGTGCCAGCAGCGACGAGGGAGGGGCCTGGGGGCAAGAGACCCAGTACTTC. Translating it yields CASSDEGGAWGQETQYF.

The chain employs TRBV29-1 and TRBJ1-1; possible D gene TRBD1, 6 bases. The CDR3 runs to 14 residues. Trimming left V 6 bases short and J 2 bases short, with 16 bases between. Germline V CDR1 and CDR2: SQVTM, ANQGSEA. This CDR3 is CSVVPGQLNTEAFF. As DNA, the CDR3 is TGCAGCGTCGTCCCGGGACAACTAAACACTGAAGCTTTCTTT. Complete variable domain (other parts from reference TRBV29-1 and TRBJ1-1): SAVISQKPSRDICQRGTSLTIQCQVDSQVTMMFWYRQQPGQSLTLIATANQGSEATYESGFVIDKFPISRPNLTFSTLTVSNMSPEDSSIYLCSVVPGQLNTEAFFGQGTRLTVV.

Of note for this clonotype: Sequence at one end of the junction differs from germline and may be a read error. The chain links TRBV7-2 to TRBJ2-5, with TRBD1 matching 9 bases. This CDR3 comprises 15 residues. The V gene's germline CDR1 is SGHTA and CDR2 FQGNSA. This CDR3 reads CASSLGTGLQETQYF. The CDR3 DNA follows: TGCGCCAGCAGCTTGGGGACAGGGTTGCAAGAGACCCAGTACTTC.